Sequencing of this TCR beta chain was carried out in a study of blood T cell repertoires in COVID-19. Study-level information: The United States, Italy and Spain provided the acute and convalescent COVID-19 samples. Sample material is recorded as cDNA or gDNA derived from T cells, B-cell-depleted T cells, or PBMCs.

V shed 1 base and J 4 bases; nucleotides not matched to a gene: 6. This CDR3 is 16 amino acids long. The germline gives CDR1 SGHTA, CDR2 FQGNSA. In the authors' methods: Amplifying reference gene primers gave estimates of nucleated cell counts. Generated by immunoSEQ multiplex PCR, the TCRdb table keeps only in-frame clones and is missing some. Clonal size and the V and J genes are those of that table, whereas D and trimming came from the DNA. The sample consists of roughly 250,000 clones, 81% of them appearing once. This clone has just one count. V usage is TRBV7-2 and J usage is TRBJ2-2, with 7 bases that match TRBD1. The sequence was collected from a woman aged 55 to 70 with active or convalescent COVID-19. The sample taken for sequencing was peripheral blood. In nucleotides, the CDR3 is TGTGCCAGCAGCTTAGAAGGGACAGCCCTCACCGGGGAGCTGTTTTTT. Its translation: CASSLEGTALTGELFF.